What follows are 21 T cell receptor beta chains derived from one specimen sequenced in a study of cytomegalovirus exposure and HLA in healthy donors. PCR amplification relied on 60 Vbeta primers (plus 13 Jbeta primers). Only in-frame clones appear in the TCRdb table, and some are missing; sequencing was by immunoSEQ multiplex PCR. The table has under 140,000 clones, 86% seen once. The sequencing sample was made of PBMCs. The receptor source for this set is a man between 40 and 49 years old in good health and CMV-seronegative.

The chain couples TRBV30 to TRBJ1-2, with TRBD1 matching over 11 bases. Germline V gives CDR1 GTSNPN, CDR2 SVGIG (reference sequence). The CDR3 sequence is 17 residues long. The junction had 14 bases not matched to a gene; V was cut back by 0 bases and J by 8 bases. CDR3 nucleotides: TGTGCCTGGAGTGTAGATCACGGACAGGGGGCTACTTACGGCTACACCTTC. It codes for CAWSVDHGQGATYGYTF.

The V gene is TRBV11-2, the J gene TRBJ2-7; a weak D match, TRBD2 (6 bases). From germline, CDR1 is SGHAT and CDR2 FQNNGV. Trimming cost V 6 bases and J 3 bases, with 6 bases left between them. This CDR3 spans 11 amino acids. The CDR3 is CASRRDYEQYF. CDR3 DNA: TGTGCCAGCAGGCGGGACTACGAGCAGTACTTC.

The gene calls are TRBV29-1 and TRBJ1-1, with a possible D match to TRBD1 (6 bases). This CDR3 contains 14 residues. Trimming cost V 7 bases and J 3 bases, with 18 bases left between them. From germline, CDR1 is SQVTM and CDR2 ANQGSEA. The CDR3 loop is CSGYGTKGDTEAFF. CDR3 bases: TGCAGCGGTTACGGGACGAAGGGGGACACTGAAGCTTTCTTT.

The rearrangement joins TRBV10-2 to TRBJ2-1, with TRBD1 matching 8 bases. This CDR3 has 14 amino acids. V was clipped by 3 bases and J by 7 bases; unmatched bases: 5. Germline assignment: CDR1 WSHSY and CDR2 SAAADI. The CDR3 nucleotides read TGCGCCAGCAGTGATCCAGGGGGCCGGAATGAGCAGTTCTTC. Translated, it gives CASSDPGGRNEQFF.

The gene calls are TRBV7-9 and TRBJ2-7; D ambiguous. CDR1 and CDR2 (germline): SEHNR, FQNEAQ (reference sequence). The CDR3 runs 16 residues. Between the trimmed V and J ends, which lost 0 bases and 0 bases, there was a span of 12 bases. CDR3 in DNA: TGTGCCAGCAGCTTAGCGGGTCCTCGGAGCTCCTACGAGCAGTACTTC. Translation: CASSLAGPRSSYEQYF. Together with reference TRBV7-9 and TRBJ2-7, the CDR3 gives the full variable domain: DTGVSQNPRHKITKRGQNVTFRCDPISEHNRLYWYRQTLGQGPEFLTYFQNEAQLEKSRLLSDRFSAERPKGSFSTLEIQRTEQGDSAMYLCASSLAGPRSSYEQYFGPGTRLTVT.

The CDR3 here is CASSMAPVEGGQPQHF. The CDR3 nucleotides read TGTGCCAGCTCAATGGCCCCGGTGGAGGGAGGGCAGCCCCAGCATTTT. The chain couples TRBV18 to TRBJ1-5; D is unclear. CDR1 KGHSH and CDR2 LQKENI come from the germline V gene. There are 16 residues in the CDR3. V lost 5 bases and J lost 7, with 21 bases in between.

This sequence joins TRBV30 and TRBJ2-5; D is ambiguous. The germline CDR1 and CDR2 sequences are GTSNPN and SVGIG (reference sequence). The CDR3 extends over 11 amino acids. Trimming pared 5 bases from V and 5 bases from J, leaving 9 bases between. The CDR3 sequence: CAWGEVETQYF. Written as DNA, the CDR3 is TGTGCCTGGGGAGAGGTGGAGACCCAGTACTTC. Full variable domain (missing parts from reference TRBV30 and TRBJ2-5): SQTIHQWPATLVQPVGSPLSLECTVEGTSNPNLYWYRQAAGRGLQLLFYSVGIGQISSEVPQNLSASRPQDRQFILSSKKLLLSDSGFYLCAWGEVETQYFGPGTRLLVL.

The chain carries TRBV7-2 and TRBJ1-2; D remains ambiguous. The germline CDR1 and CDR2 sequences are SGHTA and FQGNSA. CDR3 size: 14 residues. Trimming took off 5 bases at V and 3 bases at J, with 13 bases between the two ends. The CDR3 region has the DNA TGTGCCAGCAGCACGTCCCGGGGTGACTATGGCTACACCTTC. Translating gives CASSTSRGDYGYTF. Full variable domain (rest looked up from reference TRBV7-2 and TRBJ1-2): GAGVSQSPSNKVTEKGKDVELRCDPISGHTALYWYRQSLGQGLEFLIYFQGNSAPDKSGLPSDRFSAERTGGSVSTLTIQRTQQEDSAVYLCASSTSRGDYGYTFGSGTRLTVV.

The chain employs TRBV13 and TRBJ1-1, with 7 bases lining up with TRBD1. CDR3 length equals 15 residues. V lost 0 bases and J lost 3; bases outside the gene matches: 4. Germline V gene sequence: CDR1 PRHDT, CDR2 FYEKMQ (reference sequence). The CDR3: CASSLGGRGDTEAFF. For the CDR3, the DNA is TGTGCCAGCAGCTTAGGTGGCAGGGGGGACACTGAAGCTTTCTTT. Full variable domain (missing parts from reference TRBV13 and TRBJ1-1): AAGVIQSPRHLIKEKRETATLKCYPIPRHDTVYWYQQGPGQDPQFLISFYEKMQSDKGSIPDRFSAQQFSDYHSELNMSSLELGDSALYFCASSLGGRGDTEAFFGQGTRLTVV.

The CDR3 region has the DNA TGTGCCAGCAGCAGCCCCGGTAATTCACCCCTCCACTTT. Translating it yields CASSSPGNSPLHF. The V and J genes are TRBV5-6 and TRBJ1-6; D is unclear. CDR3 size: 13 residues. Deletions cut 4 bases from V and 6 bases from J, with 8 bases between. The V gene's germline CDR1 is SGHDT and CDR2 YYEEEE.

The chain carries TRBV19 and TRBJ1-5; TRBD1 matches at 12 bases. The V gene end was trimmed by 5 bases and the J gene end by 7 bases; junction bases not matched to a gene: 12. The CDR3 is 17 residues long. Germline-derived CDR1 and CDR2 are LNHDA and SQIVND (reference sequence). The CDR3 spells CASSLRGTGGAGQPQHF. Written as DNA, the CDR3 is TGTGCCAGTAGTTTGCGAGGGACAGGGGGCGCGGGGCAGCCCCAGCATTTT.

This chain's CDR3 is CASSPDSYQPQHF. In DNA, the CDR3 is TGTGCCAGCAGCCCTGACAGTTATCAGCCCCAGCATTTT. The chain links TRBV7-8 to TRBJ1-5; D perhaps matches TRBD1 (5 bases). The V and J ends lost 5 bases and 5 bases respectively, with 10 bases between them. The germline CDR1 and CDR2 sequences are SGHVS and FQNEAQ. This CDR3 comprises 13 residues.

The rearrangement joins TRBV18 to TRBJ1-5; 8 bases match TRBD1. The CDR3 is 14 amino acids. Germline-derived CDR1 and CDR2 are KGHSH and LQKENI. The junction had 2 bases not matched to a gene; V was cut back by 5 bases and J by 2 bases. CDR3 amino acids: CASSSDRGNQPQHF. The DNA for the CDR3 is TGTGCCAGCTCATCGGACAGGGGCAATCAGCCCCAGCATTTT.

This chain joins TRBV7-7 and TRBJ2-1, with a tentative D call TRBD2 (7 bases). The germline CDR1 and CDR2 sequences are SSHAT and FNYEAQ (reference sequence). This CDR3 has 15 amino acids. V was shortened by 2 bases and J by 2 bases, with 10 bases between the two germline ends. In nucleotides, the CDR3 is TGTGCCAGCAGCTTATCGGGGGGCCCCTACAATGAGCAGTTCTTC. Its protein is CASSLSGGPYNEQFF.

J is TRBJ1-1 and V is TRBV29-1; TRBD1 matches 8 bases. The J segment lost 3 bases and the V segment lost 6 bases, leaving 3 bases of the junction unmatched. The germline gives CDR1 SQVTM, CDR2 ANQGSEA. The CDR3 has 12 residues. DNA for the CDR3: TGCAGCGTCGGACAGGGCCACACTGAAGCTTTCTTT. Amino acids: CSVGQGHTEAFF.

The V call is TRBV12-5, the J call TRBJ2-3; 7 nucleotides line up with TRBD1. The CDR3 is 14 residues long. Unmatched junction bases numbered 4, after V lost 6 bases and J lost 1 base. Looked up from germline, CDR1 is LGHNT and CDR2 is FRNRAP. The CDR3 DNA reads TGTGCTAGTGGCCCCGGGACAGGCACAGATACGCAGTATTTT. Translated, it gives CASGPGTGTDTQYF.

This chain links TRBV7-9 with TRBJ1-2; D gene ambiguous. The V gene lost 2 bases and the J gene lost 7 bases, with 14 bases spanning the gap. This CDR3 comprises 14 residues. Germline values: CDR1 SEHNR, CDR2 FQNEAQ (reference sequence). The CDR3 is CASSLRAGNGGYTF. Here the CDR3 DNA reads TGTGCCAGCAGCTTAAGAGCGGGGAATGGTGGCTACACCTTC.

This chain uses TRBV6-1 with TRBJ1-2; the D gene is possibly TRBD1 (5 bases). V was clipped by 2 bases and J by 5 bases, with 15 bases between them. Germline V gene sequence: CDR1 MNHNS, CDR2 SASEGT. There are 15 residues in the CDR3. DNA for the CDR3: TGTGCCAGCAGTGAATGGGGGGTAACGGCATATGGCTACACCTTC. Translation gives CASSEWGVTAYGYTF.

The chain carries TRBV7-8 and TRBJ2-1; the match to TRBD2 covers 13 bases. This CDR3 comprises 15 residues. CDR1 and CDR2 (germline): SGHVS, FQNEAQ. The V and J ends lost 3 bases and 8 bases, in that order; junction bases with no gene match: 4. The CDR3 region has the DNA TGTGCCAGCAGCTTTCGACTAGCGGGGGGCGATGAGCAGTTCTTC. This translates into CASSFRLAGGDEQFF.

This chain links TRBV19 with TRBJ1-6, with 9 bases fitting TRBD1. Germline lookup yields CDR1 LNHDA and CDR2 SQIVND (reference sequence). J was trimmed by 10 bases and V by 5 bases; bases with no gene match: 6. The CDR3 has 14 amino acids. This CDR3 reads CASSPDRGISPLHF. Here the CDR3 DNA reads TGTGCCAGTAGTCCGGACAGGGGAATATCACCCCTCCACTTT. Variable domain in full (rest from reference TRBV19 and TRBJ1-6): DGGITQSPKYLFRKEGQNVTLSCEQNLNHDAMYWYRQDPGQGLRLIYYSQIVNDFQKGDIAEGYSVSREKKESFPLTVTSAQKNPTAFYLCASSPDRGISPLHFGNGTRLTVT.

The rearrangement joins TRBV29-1 to TRBJ1-1, with 7 bases that match TRBD1. V trimming: 8 bases; J trimming: 1 base; junction bases outside the gene matches: 7. Germline V CDR1 and CDR2: SQVTM, ANQGSEA. The CDR3 has 13 amino acids. The CDR3 is CSIRTGQNTEAFF. Written as DNA, the CDR3 is TGCAGCATAAGGACAGGACAGAACACTGAAGCTTTCTTT.